Listed here are 24 T cell receptor beta chains from one sample, sequenced in a study of T-cell reconstitution after alpha-beta-depleted transplantation in children. A library of TCRbeta sequences, prepared with unique molecular identifiers, was generated. Each CDR3 protein gets one entry after TCRdb re-called the PCR reads with MiXCR. Of a few hundred thousand distinct CDR3 sequences in the sample, around 10% were seen once. Material: PBMCs from the stem cell graft donor, obtained from the stem cell graft. These receptors were collected from a human donor who donated a stem cell graft to a child with acute lymphoblastic leukemia.

The V and J genes are TRBV3-1 and TRBJ2-7; no reliable D call. Germline assignment: CDR1 LGHDT and CDR2 YNNKEL (reference sequence). This CDR3 comprises 11 residues. V lost 1 base to trimming and J lost 9 bases, with 7 bases between them. Here the CDR3 DNA reads TGTGCCAGCAGCCAAGCTTCCGGGCAGTACTTC. This sequence encodes CASSQASGQYF.

This rearrangement joins TRBV7-2 to TRBJ1-2; D ambiguous. Germline CDR1 is SGHTA and CDR2 is FQGNSA. With 7 bases removed from V and 0 bases from J, the gap between germline ends came to 18 bases. The CDR3 runs to 16 residues. The CDR3 nucleotides are TGTGCCAGCACCCCGTTCGGAGGGAGAGCTAACTATGGCTACACCTTC. Protein product: CASTPFGGRANYGYTF.

This clonotype was seen ten or more times. The chain has TRBV5-4 and TRBJ2-3; 7 positions agree with TRBD1. V was pared by 0 bases and J by 2 bases, with 6 bases of the junction left unmatched. Looked up from germline, CDR1 is SGHNT and CDR2 is YYREEE (reference sequence). This CDR3 has 16 amino acids. CDR3 protein: CASSLGRQGITDTQYF. The CDR3 nucleotides are TGTGCCAGCAGCTTGGGGCGACAGGGTATCACAGATACGCAGTATTTT.

The chain combines TRBV12-3 or TRBV12-4 with TRBJ1-1; a weak D match, TRBD1 (6 bases). V gave up 8 bases and J gave up 6 bases, with 16 bases separating them. This CDR3 contains 13 residues. CDR3 sequence (DNA): TGTGCCAGCTCACAGGGAAGTTTAGCTGAAGCTTTCTTT. Protein sequence: CASSQGSLAEAFF.

This clonotype was observed a handful of times. The chain combines TRBV28 with TRBJ2-1; 10 bases align to TRBD2. Losses at the gene ends were 2 bases for V and 8 bases for J; bases not matched to a gene: 9. This CDR3 spans 16 amino acids. CDR1 MDHEN and CDR2 SYDVKM come from the germline V gene. In DNA form, the CDR3 reads TGTGCCAGCAGTTTACTAGCGGGAGAGCGGGGGGATGAGCAGTTCTTC. This sequence encodes CASSLLAGERGDEQFF.

This clonotype was observed at least ten times. The chain is built from TRBV29-1 and TRBJ2-7; 15 positions match TRBD2. The CDR3 covers 15 residues. From germline, CDR1 is SQVTM and CDR2 ANQGSEA. With 3 bases clipped from V and 1 base from J, the junction kept 1 base outside the gene matches. The CDR3 reads CSVEGLAGGSYEQYF. The CDR3 nucleotides read TGCAGCGTTGAGGGACTAGCGGGAGGATCCTACGAGCAGTACTTC.

This clonotype came up many times. The chain couples TRBV4-3 to TRBJ2-3; the D is unclear. CDR3 size: 13 residues. Germline-derived CDR1 and CDR2 are LGHNA and YSLEER. With 0 bases removed from V and 4 bases from J, the gap between germline ends came to 5 bases. The CDR3 nucleotides read TGCGCCAGCAGCCAAGACCTCCCAGATACGCAGTATTTT. This encodes CASSQDLPDTQYF.

V gene TRBV5-1 combines with J gene TRBJ2-7; no firm D call. The CDR3 has 12 amino acids. Trimming cost V 0 bases and J 7 bases, with 8 bases left between them. Germline CDR1 reads SGHRS; CDR2 reads YFSETQ. This chain's CDR3 is CASSLERREQYF. As DNA, the CDR3 is TGCGCCAGCAGCTTGGAACGCCGTGAGCAGTACTTC.

There are a few counts of this clonotype. The J gene is TRBJ1-2, the V gene TRBV10-3; D is ambiguous. CDR1 is ENHRY and CDR2 is SYGVKD in the germline V gene. V was trimmed by 0 bases and J by 2 bases, leaving 7 bases between them. This CDR3 spans 14 amino acids. CDR3 nucleotide sequence: TGTGCCATCAGTGAGTCGACTTACAACTATGGCTACACCTTC. It yields the protein CAISESTYNYGYTF.

This chain joins TRBV5-1 and TRBJ2-3; TRBD2 matches at 15 bases. Germline values: CDR1 SGHRS, CDR2 YFSETQ. V was clipped by 4 bases and J by 0 bases; unmatched bases: 6. The CDR3 has 18 residues. CDR3 region: CASSPGTSGRFSTDTQYF. In DNA, the CDR3 is TGCGCCAGCAGCCCAGGGACTAGCGGGAGGTTCAGCACAGATACGCAGTATTTT. Full variable domain (rest looked up from reference TRBV5-1 and TRBJ2-3): KAGVTQTPRYLIKTRGQQVTLSCSPISGHRSVSWYQQTPGQGLQFLFEYFSETQRNKGNFPGRFSGRQFSNSRSEMNVSTLELGDSALYLCASSPGTSGRFSTDTQYFGPGTRLTVL.

This clonotype has just a few counts. The V call is TRBV7-8, the J call TRBJ2-3; D unclear. The CDR3 covers 13 residues. Germline V gives CDR1 SGHVS, CDR2 FQNEAQ. The ends were cut back, 5 bases at V and 3 bases at J, with 9 bases in the middle. CDR3 sequence: CASSERRTDTQYF. CDR3 nucleotides: TGTGCCAGCAGCGAACGTAGAACAGATACGCAGTATTTT.

This clonotype was observed many times. The rearrangement uses TRBV7-2 and TRBJ2-7, with TRBD2 matching over 7 bases. The CDR3 loop spans 14 amino acids. V dropped 1 base and J dropped 3; count of bases not matched to a gene: 3. From germline, CDR1 is SGHTA and CDR2 FQGNSA. The CDR3 reads CASSLGTRNYEQYF. Written as DNA, the CDR3 is TGTGCCAGCAGCTTAGGGACTAGAAACTACGAGCAGTACTTC.

This chain connects TRBV20-1 to TRBJ2-7, with D hard to call. The CDR3 totals 14 residues. V lost 6 bases and J lost 0, with 15 bases in between. Germline V gene data show CDR1 as DFQATT and CDR2 as SNEGSKA (reference sequence). CDR3 DNA sequence: TGCAGTGCAGTCTCACCCTTTAGCTCCTACGAGCAGTACTTC. Its protein product is CSAVSPFSSYEQYF.

A single count supports this clonotype. The chain employs TRBV6-1 and TRBJ1-2, with 8 bases that match TRBD1. Losses at the gene ends were 6 bases for V and 2 bases for J; bases not matched to a gene: 5. Germline lookup yields CDR1 MNHNS and CDR2 SASEGT. The CDR3 is made up of 14 amino acids. CDR3 sequence (DNA): TGTGCCAGCAGGAGGACAGGGACGAACTATGGCTACACCTTC. Its protein is CASRRTGTNYGYTF.

The chain combines TRBV4-1 with TRBJ2-7; 7 bases map to TRBD1. The germline V gene encodes CDR1 MGHRA and CDR2 YSYEKL. Germline trimming cut 2 bases from V and 7 bases from J; bases unmatched to any gene: 11. This CDR3 contains 15 residues. CDR3 amino acids: CASSQMTGWEREQYF. The CDR3 DNA follows: TGCGCCAGCAGCCAAATGACAGGGTGGGAGAGAGAGCAGTACTTC.

This clonotype was recorded a few times. The CDR3 DNA sequence: TGTGCCAGCAGCTTAGCGAGCAGCGGCAATGAGCAGTTCTTC. It encodes CASSLASSGNEQFF. This chain links TRBV7-9 with TRBJ2-1; D is possibly TRBD2 (5 bases). Trimming stripped 0 bases from V and 6 bases from J, with 9 bases between. Germline V gene sequence: CDR1 SEHNR, CDR2 FQNEAQ (reference sequence). The CDR3 contains 14 residues.

This clonotype was seen a few times. The chain has TRBV6-1 and TRBJ2-1; TRBD1 might be the D (6 bases). The CDR3 has 14 amino acids. In germline, CDR1 is MNHNS, CDR2 SASEGT. V lost 4 bases, J lost 2 bases, and 9 bases lay in between. The CDR3 bases are TGTGCCAGCAGTGCGAGACAGGCCTACAATGAGCAGTTCTTC. The encoded protein is CASSARQAYNEQFF.

The chain joins TRBV20-1 to TRBJ1-6; the D gene is possibly TRBD1 (6 bases). In germline, CDR1 is DFQATT, CDR2 SNEGSKA (reference sequence). The CDR3 consists of 16 residues. The germline V and J ends were trimmed by 4 bases and 7 bases, with 20 bases remaining between them. DNA of the CDR3: TGCAGTGCTACTTACAGGGCACGGGTCCCCAATTCACCCCTCCACTTT. Encoded protein: CSATYRARVPNSPLHF.

This clonotype has only a few counts. This chain uses TRBV9 with TRBJ2-5, with 7 bases that match TRBD1. Germline V CDR1 and CDR2: SGDLS, YYNGEE. The trim removed 0 bases at V and 5 bases at J, leaving 10 bases unmatched. The CDR3 sequence is 16 residues long. The CDR3 DNA is TGTGCCAGCAGCGTAGGAGATAAGGGGGCGGGCGAGACCCAGTACTTC. Translating gives CASSVGDKGAGETQYF.

This clonotype has only a few counts. The chain joins TRBV4-3 to TRBJ2-3; 7 bases align to TRBD2. The CDR3 runs 17 residues. V lost 4 bases and J lost 2; bases outside the gene matches: 12. Germline loops: CDR1 LGHNA, CDR2 YSLEER. The CDR3, as DNA: TGCGCCAGCAGCCGAATCGGGCTAGCGGAGACCACAGATACGCAGTATTTT. Protein product: CASSRIGLAETTDTQYF.

The chain links TRBV7-2 to TRBJ2-7, with TRBD1 matching 7 bases. Looked up from germline, CDR1 is SGHTA and CDR2 is FQGNSA. CDR3 length: 15 residues. V shed 2 bases, J shed 8 bases, and the junction held 12 bases outside the gene matches. Here the CDR3 DNA reads TGTGCCAGCAGCTTATCGGGAACTGGACAGGTCCAGCAGTACTTC. This encodes CASSLSGTGQVQQYF.

This clonotype was seen a few times. CDR3 amino acids: CASSQNPRTGGRGDEKLFF. CDR3 DNA sequence: TGTGCCAGCAGCCAAAATCCAAGGACAGGGGGCCGGGGTGATGAAAAACTGTTTTTT. The J gene is TRBJ1-4, the V gene TRBV4-2, with 11 positions matching TRBD1. Germline assignment: CDR1 LGHNA and CDR2 YNFKEQ. After removal of 2 bases from V and 6 bases from J, the junction contained 14 bases not matched to a gene. The CDR3 extends over 19 amino acids.

This clonotype was counted a few times. This chain links TRBV20-1 with TRBJ2-7; TRBD2 might be the D (5 bases). Germline V gene lookup returns CDR1 DFQATT and CDR2 SNEGSKA (reference sequence). V lost 5 bases to trimming and J lost 4 bases, with 12 bases between them. This CDR3 contains 12 residues. As DNA, the CDR3 is TGCAGTGCTTCTCGGACTGCATACGAGCAGTACTTC. Residues: CSASRTAYEQYF.

The CDR3 reads CASRRVTLNTEAFF. The CDR3 DNA follows: TGTGCCAGCAGGAGGGTGACACTGAACACTGAAGCTTTCTTT. The rearrangement joins TRBV12-3 or TRBV12-4 to TRBJ1-1, with D unresolved. The CDR3 consists of 14 residues. V lost 6 bases and J 0 bases, leaving 11 bases between the germline ends.